The clone carrying this T cell receptor beta chain occurred a few times. These data originate in a study of human T cells and chemical hapten exposure. The treatment: therapeutic diphenylcyclopropenone sensitization with weekly scalp DPC. Separate cDNA molecules received unique molecular identifiers, which the library attached to them. A single record per CDR3 protein comes from TCRdb applying MiXCR to the reads. This table has 750 to 1,000 distinct CDR3 sequences, approximately 53% appearing once. V lost 1 base to trimming and J lost 3 bases, with 10 bases between them. The CDR3 loop spans 14 amino acids. The V gene's germline CDR1 is SGHRS and CDR2 YFSETQ.

V gene TRBV5-1 combines with J gene TRBJ1-1; D ambiguous. Sequenced here: whole blood, sampled before DPC sensitization or 2, 6, or about 24 weeks after (not recorded which). The sequence was collected from an adult with alopecia areata. Some clones in this sample may be carry-over from other donors' samples. This table probably holds off-target reads from a library built for another chain. CDR3 sequence: CASSLIGVYTEAFF. CDR3 in DNA: TGCGCCAGCAGCTTGATCGGGGTGTACACTGAAGCTTTCTTT.